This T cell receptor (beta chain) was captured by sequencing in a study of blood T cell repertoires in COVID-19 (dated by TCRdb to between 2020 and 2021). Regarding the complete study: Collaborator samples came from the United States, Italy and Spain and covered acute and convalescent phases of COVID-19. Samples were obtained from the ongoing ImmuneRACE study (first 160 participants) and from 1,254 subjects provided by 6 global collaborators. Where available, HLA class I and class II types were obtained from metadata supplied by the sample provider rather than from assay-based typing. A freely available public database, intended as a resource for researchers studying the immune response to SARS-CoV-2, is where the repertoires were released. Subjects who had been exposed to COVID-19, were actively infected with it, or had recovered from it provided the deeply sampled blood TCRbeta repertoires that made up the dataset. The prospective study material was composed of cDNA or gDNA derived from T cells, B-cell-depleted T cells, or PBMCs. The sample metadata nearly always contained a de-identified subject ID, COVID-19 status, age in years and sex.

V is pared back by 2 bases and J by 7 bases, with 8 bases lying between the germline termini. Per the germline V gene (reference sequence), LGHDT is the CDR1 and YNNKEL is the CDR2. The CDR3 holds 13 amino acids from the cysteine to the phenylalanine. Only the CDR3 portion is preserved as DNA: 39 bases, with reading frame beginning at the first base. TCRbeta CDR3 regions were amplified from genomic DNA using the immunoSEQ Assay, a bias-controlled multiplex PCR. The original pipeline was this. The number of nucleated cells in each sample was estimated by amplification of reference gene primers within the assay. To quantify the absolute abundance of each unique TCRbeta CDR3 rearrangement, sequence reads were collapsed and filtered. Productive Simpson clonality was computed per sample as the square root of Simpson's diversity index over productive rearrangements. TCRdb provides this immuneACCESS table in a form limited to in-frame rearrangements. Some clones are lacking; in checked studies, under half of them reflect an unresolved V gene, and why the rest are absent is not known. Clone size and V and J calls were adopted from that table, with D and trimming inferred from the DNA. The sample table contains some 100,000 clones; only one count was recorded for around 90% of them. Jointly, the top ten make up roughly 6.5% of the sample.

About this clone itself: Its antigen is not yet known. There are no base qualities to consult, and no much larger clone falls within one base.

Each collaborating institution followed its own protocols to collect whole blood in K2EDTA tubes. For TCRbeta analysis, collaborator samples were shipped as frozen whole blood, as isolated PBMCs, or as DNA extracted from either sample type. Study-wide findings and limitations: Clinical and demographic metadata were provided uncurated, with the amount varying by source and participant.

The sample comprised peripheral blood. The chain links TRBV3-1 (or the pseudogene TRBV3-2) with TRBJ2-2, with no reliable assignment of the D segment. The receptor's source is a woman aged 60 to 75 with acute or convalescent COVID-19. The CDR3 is CASSQLQNGELFF. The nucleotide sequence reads TGTGCCAGCAGCCAACTCCAGAACGGGGAGCTGTTTTTT.